This entry is about one T cell receptor (beta chain). These data originate in a study of control samples from healthy donors and cancer patients. Only in-frame clones appear in the TCRdb table, and some are missing; sequencing was by immunoSEQ multiplex PCR. This table holds 120,000 to 150,000 clones, under 95% found once. Germline V gives CDR1 ENHRY, CDR2 SYGVKD. Trimming left V 10 bases short and J 1 base short, with 13 bases between. This CDR3 region has 14 residues. The genes are TRBV10-3 and TRBJ2-2, with D possibly matching TRBD1 (5 bases). The clonotype originates from a middle-aged man in good health. The sequencing input was blood. CDR3 residues: CATLDTVNTGELFF. The CDR3 nucleotides read TGTGCCACCTTGGACACTGTGAACACCGGGGAGCTGTTTTTT.